The 23 T cell receptor beta chains presented below share a single source sample, sequenced in a study of T cells in Graves' hyperthyroidism and ophthalmopathy. Authors of the study amplified TCR beta CDR3 regions from RNA transcripts. The study used the HTBI primer set for a first-round RT-PCR of the TCR CDR3. TCRdb re-called the multiplex PCR reads with MiXCR, one entry per CDR3 protein. The profile covers 220,000 or so distinct CDR3 sequences, with approximately 16% appearing a single time and less than 35% taken by the ten largest. What was sequenced was blood. Receptors were obtained from a woman under 30 with Graves' ophthalmopathy.

This clonotype was seen just once. The chain employs TRBV6-1 and TRBJ2-1, with TRBD2 matching 14 bases. Losses at the gene ends were 5 bases for V and 10 bases for J; bases not matched to a gene: 10. The CDR3 has 16 residues. Germline-derived CDR1 and CDR2 are MNHNS and SASEGT. The CDR3 bases are TGTGCCAGCAGTAGCAGGACTAGCGGGGGGCCCCGGGAGCAGTTCTTC. Protein: CASSSRTSGGPREQFF.

This clonotype was recorded many times. V and J are TRBV4-1 and TRBJ2-2; possible D gene TRBD1, 5 bases. In germline, CDR1 is MGHRA, CDR2 YSYEKL. The V end lost 2 bases, the J end lost 7 bases, and 11 bases lay between the germline ends. The CDR3 has 14 residues. The DNA of the CDR3 is TGCGCCAGCAGCCAACCCAGGGCTAACGGGGAGCTGTTTTTT. It specifies CASSQPRANGELFF.

In its sample, this clonotype was seen many times. The chain has TRBV9 and TRBJ2-1; a possible D gene is TRBD2 (6 bases). V lost 3 bases and J 10 bases, leaving 20 bases between the germline ends. CDR1 is SGDLS and CDR2 is YYNGEE in the germline V gene. The CDR3 has 15 residues. CDR3 sequence reads: CASSGTSGLPREQFF. Written as DNA, the CDR3 is TGTGCCAGCAGCGGAACGTCGGGACTCCCCCGGGAGCAGTTCTTC.

The rearrangement joins TRBV27 to TRBJ2-6; D remains unclear. The CDR3 length is 15 residues. V was cut by 5 bases and J by 6 bases, with 14 bases left in between. Germline CDR1 is MNHEY and CDR2 is SMNVEV (reference sequence). CDR3 protein: CASSPGRPEANVLTF. CDR3 sequence (DNA): TGTGCCAGCAGTCCCGGCAGGCCTGAGGCCAACGTCCTGACTTTC.

This clonotype was recorded at least ten times. The chain joins TRBV5-1 to TRBJ2-7; TRBD1 matches 11 bases. With 3 bases clipped from V and 3 bases from J, the junction kept 11 bases outside the gene matches. Germline values: CDR1 SGHRS, CDR2 YFSETQ. This CDR3 contains 17 residues. CDR3 region: CASSSAGQGGPLYEQYF. CDR3 DNA: TGCGCCAGCAGCTCGGCGGGACAGGGGGGCCCACTCTACGAGCAGTACTTC. Full variable domain (remainder filled in from reference TRBV5-1 and TRBJ2-7): KAGVTQTPRYLIKTRGQQVTLSCSPISGHRSVSWYQQTPGQGLQFLFEYFSETQRNKGNFPGRFSGRQFSNSRSEMNVSTLELGDSALYLCASSSAGQGGPLYEQYFGPGTRLTVT.

On this clonotype itself: It may be a read error: a sequence one base away is much more abundant. V is TRBV27 and J is TRBJ2-7; the D gene is possibly TRBD1 (6 bases). CDR1 MNHEY and CDR2 SMNVEV come from the germline V gene (reference sequence). The CDR3 is 13 amino acids. The CDR3 DNA reads as TGTGCCAGCGGTTTCGACAGGCGCTACGAGCAGTACTTC. Translating it yields CASGFDRRYEQYF.

This clonotype was detected many times. The chain links TRBV20-1 to TRBJ2-3; 7 positions match TRBD2. This CDR3 has 15 residues. V was pared by 5 bases and J by 0 bases, with 8 bases of the junction left unmatched. Germline loops: CDR1 DFQATT, CDR2 SNEGSKA (reference sequence). CDR3 DNA sequence: TGCAGTGCTCCCTTTCGCGGGGGAAGCACAGATACGCAGTATTTT. It codes for CSAPFRGGSTDTQYF.

This clonotype was observed at least ten times. The chain recombines TRBV5-5 with TRBJ2-1; a weak D match, TRBD1 (8 bases). This CDR3 has 16 amino acids. Germline V gene lookup returns CDR1 SGHKS and CDR2 YYEKEE (reference sequence). With 1 base removed from V and 4 bases from J, the gap between germline ends came to 15 bases. This CDR3 is CASSLMAQGGYNEQFF. CDR3 coding DNA: TGTGCCAGCAGCTTGATGGCACAGGGGGGGTACAATGAGCAGTTCTTC. Drawing the rest from reference TRBV5-5 and TRBJ2-1, the complete variable domain is DAGVTQSPTHLIKTRGQQVTLRCSPISGHKSVSWYQQVLGQGPQFIFQYYEKEERGRGNFPDRFSARQFPNYSSELNVNALLLGDSALYLCASSLMAQGGYNEQFFGPGTRLTVL.

This clonotype was counted at least ten times. The genes are TRBV18 and TRBJ1-5; 11 bases align to TRBD1. Trimming removed 4 bases from V and 7 bases from J; junction bases left unmatched: 6. Germline V gene data show CDR1 as KGHSH and CDR2 as LQKENI. The CDR3 length is 15 residues. For the CDR3, the DNA is TGTGCCAGCTCACTCGGGACAGGGGGTGAACAGCCCCAGCATTTT. As protein: CASSLGTGGEQPQHF.

There are many counts of this clonotype. This chain connects TRBV2 to TRBJ2-2; D is ambiguous. The CDR3 runs to 14 residues. With 3 bases removed from V and 4 bases from J, the gap between germline ends came to 9 bases. Germline V gene lookup returns CDR1 SNHLY and CDR2 FYNNEI. The CDR3: CASSEGSFTGELFF. The DNA of the CDR3 is TGTGCCAGCAGTGAGGGTTCGTTCACCGGGGAGCTGTTTTTT.

This clonotype was observed at least ten times. This sequence joins TRBV7-3 and TRBJ2-1, with a tentative D call TRBD2 (5 bases). The V and J ends lost 5 bases and 5 bases respectively, with 10 bases between them. The CDR3 has 13 amino acids. Germline CDR1 SGHTA, CDR2 FQGTGA. The CDR3 region is CASSLGLNNEQFF. In DNA, the CDR3 is TGTGCCAGCAGCCTTGGACTTAACAATGAGCAGTTCTTC.

The rearrangement joins TRBV19 to TRBJ2-1; the D is unclear. The CDR3 runs to 15 residues. Between the trimmed V and J ends, which lost 6 bases and 0 bases, there was a span of 12 bases. In germline, CDR1 is LNHDA, CDR2 SQIVND (reference sequence). The CDR3 bases are TGTGCCAGTAGCTCGCTCTCTAGCTCCTACAATGAGCAGTTCTTC. Its protein is CASSSLSSSYNEQFF. Complete variable domain (other parts from reference TRBV19 and TRBJ2-1): DGGITQSPKYLFRKEGQNVTLSCEQNLNHDAMYWYRQDPGQGLRLIYYSQIVNDFQKGDIAEGYSVSREKKESFPLTVTSAQKNPTAFYLCASSSLSSSYNEQFFGPGTRLTVL.

This clonotype was seen at least ten times. The chain recombines TRBV28 with TRBJ2-7, with 16 bases fitting TRBD2. Looked up from germline, CDR1 is MDHEN and CDR2 is SYDVKM. V lost 6 bases to trimming and J lost 5 bases; unmatched junction nucleotides: 4. There are 15 residues in the CDR3. The CDR3 protein is CASSPGTSGGDEQYF. The CDR3 region has the DNA TGTGCCAGCAGCCCTGGGACTAGCGGGGGGGACGAGCAGTACTTC.

This clonotype was detected ten times or more. This chain links TRBV7-9 with TRBJ2-1; 9 nucleotides align to TRBD2. Unmatched junction bases numbered 16, after V lost 5 bases and J lost 8 bases. This CDR3 has 17 amino acids. Germline V gene sequence: CDR1 SEHNR, CDR2 FQNEAQ (reference sequence). In DNA form, the CDR3 reads TGTGCCAGCAGCGGACATAGCGGGGGAGGCGTTGTCGATGAGCAGTTCTTC. It codes for CASSGHSGGGVVDEQFF.

Comment on this clonotype: At one end the junction does not follow the germline gene, possibly because of a read error. V and J are TRBV20-1 and TRBJ2-2; 7 nucleotides agree with TRBD2. The CDR3 totals 16 residues. The germline gives CDR1 DFQATT, CDR2 SNEGSKA (reference sequence). The CDR3 coding sequence is TGCAGTGCTAGAGTTGGCGGGAGTGACAACACCGGGGAGCTGTCTTTT. Amino acid sequence: CSARVGGSDNTGELSF.

This clonotype was recorded many times. This chain uses TRBV12-3 or TRBV12-4 with TRBJ1-1; D gene unclear. Trimming removed 7 bases at V and 0 bases at J, with 12 bases between. The CDR3 is made up of 14 amino acids. The CDR3 nucleotides read TGTGCCAGCACGATATGGGATATGAACACTGAAGCTTTCTTT. This sequence encodes CASTIWDMNTEAFF.

This clonotype was seen only a few times. J is TRBJ1-3 and V is TRBV15; TRBD1 agrees at 7 bases. The CDR3 runs to 15 residues. Germline V gene sequence: CDR1 LNHNV, CDR2 YYDKDF (reference sequence). V was pared by 0 bases and J by 4 bases, with 3 bases of the junction left unmatched. The CDR3: CATSRDRGRGNTIYF. CDR3 DNA sequence: TGTGCCACCAGCAGAGATAGGGGGCGCGGAAACACCATATATTTT.

This clonotype was recorded many times. The CDR3 DNA sequence: TGTGCCAGCAGACGGGACACGGATTCACCCCTCCACTTT. Protein product: CASRRDTDSPLHF. J is TRBJ1-6 and V is TRBV6-1; a weak D match, TRBD1 (6 bases). Trimming cost V 6 bases and J 8 bases, with 11 bases left between them. CDR3 size: 13 residues. The germline V gene has CDR1 MNHNS and CDR2 SASEGT.

There are many counts of this clonotype. J is TRBJ2-6 and V is TRBV5-4, with D perhaps assigned TRBD1 or TRBD2 (5 bases each). Deletions cut 3 bases from V and 0 bases from J, with 19 bases between. Germline V gene sequence: CDR1 SGHNT, CDR2 YYREEE (reference sequence). This CDR3 region has 19 residues. The CDR3 DNA follows: TGTGCCAGCAGCTCGCTCACCGGGACGGAAATCTCTGGGGCCAACGTCCTGACTTTC. Translated: CASSSLTGTEISGANVLTF.

The table lists this clonotype with a count of one. The V and J genes are TRBV9 and TRBJ1-5; D is undetermined. Germline-derived CDR1 and CDR2 are SGDLS and YYNGEE. Trimming removed 0 bases from V and 3 bases from J, with 19 bases in between. This CDR3 region has 18 residues. Here the CDR3 reads CASSVESTGKKINQPQHF. The DNA for the CDR3 is TGTGCCAGCAGCGTAGAGAGTACGGGAAAGAAGATCAATCAGCCCCAGCATTTT. The variable domain in full, completed from reference TRBV9 and TRBJ1-5, reads DSGVTQTPKHLITATGQRVTLRCSPRSGDLSVYWYQQSLDQGLQFLIQYYNGEERAKGNILERFSAQQFPDLHSELNLSSLELGDSALYFCASSVESTGKKINQPQHFGDGTRLSIL.

Ten or more counts support this clonotype. The J gene is TRBJ2-7, the V gene TRBV27; 7 nucleotides match TRBD1. Germline V gives CDR1 MNHEY, CDR2 SMNVEV (reference sequence). The V segment lost 3 bases and the J segment 4 bases; nucleotides outside the gene matches: 12. The CDR3 has 16 residues. CDR3 residues: CASSFTGTAPGYEQYF. CDR3 DNA: TGTGCCAGCAGTTTTACCGGGACAGCTCCTGGGTACGAGCAGTACTTC.

This clonotype was found many times. The chain links TRBV10-3 to TRBJ2-3, with 10 bases aligning to TRBD2. The CDR3 length is 18 residues. Germline V gives CDR1 ENHRY, CDR2 SYGVKD. V gave up 2 bases and J gave up 2 bases; unmatched junction bases: 10. Here the CDR3 reads CAISERLLAGGPTDTQYF. DNA of the CDR3: TGTGCCATCAGTGAGCGGTTGTTAGCGGGAGGCCCCACAGATACGCAGTATTTT.

This clonotype was seen only a few times. This rearrangement joins TRBV20-1 to TRBJ2-2, with TRBD2 matching 7 bases. The germline gives CDR1 DFQATT, CDR2 SNEGSKA (reference sequence). The CDR3 runs 13 residues. The junction had 2 bases not matched to a gene; V was cut back by 6 bases and J by 1 base. CDR3 DNA sequence: TGCAGTGCAAAGCGGGGGAACACCGGGGAGCTGTTTTTT. This gives the protein CSAKRGNTGELFF.